This T cell receptor beta chain was sequenced for a study of blood T cell repertoires in COVID-19. Study-wide context: Specimens from acute and convalescent COVID-19 originated in the United States, Italy and Spain. PBMCs, B-cell-depleted T cells, or T cells were the source of the cDNA or gDNA that made up the material.

Per the original methods: Estimated nucleated cell counts came from reference gene primer amplification. The assay was immunoSEQ multiplex PCR, and TCRdb's table has in-frame clones only and misses some. The V and J calls and clone size are taken from that table; D and trimming were inferred from the DNA. The data show nearly 350,000 clones, more than 75% seen once. The germline V gene has CDR1 LGHNA and CDR2 YNFKEQ. V gave up 0 bases and J gave up 4 bases, with 12 bases separating them. The CDR3 extends over 15 amino acids. The source is a woman aged 18-35 years who had recovered from COVID-19. The rearrangement uses TRBV4-2 and TRBJ2-5; the D gene is possibly TRBD1 (5 bases). The specimen was peripheral blood. The CDR3 nucleotides are TGTGCCAGCAGCCAAGATCCAGGGCCAGGAGAGACCCAGTACTTC. This encodes CASSQDPGPGETQYF.